This T cell receptor (beta chain) was profiled in a study of blood T cell repertoires in COVID-19. Trimming shortened V by 4 bases and J by 6 bases, and 7 bases separated the two germline ends. This CDR3 is 12 amino acids long. Here immunoSEQ multiplex PCR was the method, and the copy in TCRdb shows in-frame clones only, minus some. This table has 80,000 to 95,000 clones, around 86% appearing once. The sequencing sample was made of peripheral blood. This TCR derives from an elderly woman with active or convalescent COVID-19. The chain is built from TRBV12-3 or TRBV12-4 and TRBJ1-5; D gene unclear. The CDR3 nucleotides are TGTGCCAGCAGTTCAACGGGTCAGCCCCAGCATTTT. Amino acids: CASSSTGQPQHF.